The 21 T cell receptor beta chains below were found in one sample sequenced in a study of T-cell reconstitution after alpha-beta-depleted transplantation in children. TCRbeta library construction was performed incorporating unique molecular identifiers. TCRdb redid the calling of the PCR reads with MiXCR, one entry per CDR3 protein. The table includes about 230,000 distinct CDR3 sequences, approximately 12% detected once. The sequences come from PBMCs from the stem cell graft donor, collected from the stem cell graft. The receptors were sampled from a human donor who donated a stem cell graft to a child with acute lymphoblastic leukemia.

The chain couples TRBV28 to TRBJ1-5; D is possibly TRBD1 (5 bases). V lost 8 bases to trimming and J lost 9 bases, with 11 bases between them. The CDR3 runs 11 residues. Per germline, CDR1 MDHEN and CDR2 SYDVKM. Here the CDR3 DNA reads TGTGCCAGCGGGGCCTTTGGGCCCCAGCATTTT. Its protein is CASGAFGPQHF. Complete variable domain (other parts from reference TRBV28 and TRBJ1-5): DVKVTQSSRYLVKRTGEKVFLECVQDMDHENMFWYRQDPGLGLRLIYFSYDVKMKEKGDIPEGYSVSREKKERFSLILESASTNQTSMYLCASGAFGPQHFGDGTRLSIL.

This clonotype has ten or more counts. The rearrangement uses TRBV5-1 and TRBJ2-5, with D perhaps matching TRBD1 (5 bases). CDR3 length equals 15 residues. Trimming left V 0 bases short and J 1 base short, with 10 bases between. Germline lookup yields CDR1 SGHRS and CDR2 YFSETQ. CDR3 in DNA: TGCGCCAGCAGCTTGGAGGGCAGGGTCCAAGAGACCCAGTACTTC. It specifies CASSLEGRVQETQYF.

In this sample, this clonotype turned up a few times. The CDR3 DNA reads as TGCAGCGTCCTGGACGGGCCTTCCGGCTACACCTTC. Protein product: CSVLDGPSGYTF. The V call is TRBV29-1, the J call TRBJ1-2; D ambiguous. The CDR3 is 12 amino acids. Trimming removed 6 bases at V and 8 bases at J, with 16 bases between. Germline V gives CDR1 SQVTM, CDR2 ANQGSEA.

This clonotype was recorded at least ten times. The J gene is TRBJ1-6, the V gene TRBV20-1; TRBD1 matches 8 bases. CDR1 and CDR2 (germline): DFQATT, SNEGSKA (reference sequence). J gave up 10 bases and V 6 bases, and 11 bases lay outside the gene matches. This CDR3 comprises 14 residues. The CDR3 spells CSAGGTGGHSPLHF. The CDR3 coding sequence is TGCAGTGCGGGGGGAACAGGGGGTCACTCACCCCTCCACTTT.

This clonotype came up many times. The genes are TRBV6-5 and TRBJ2-3; D call uncertain. The CDR3 has 14 residues. V lost 0 bases and J 4 bases, leaving 8 bases between the germline ends. The germline V gene has CDR1 MNHEY and CDR2 SVGAGI. The CDR3 coding sequence is TGTGCCAGCAGTTACTCGGGCCATGCAGATACGCAGTATTTT. Protein: CASSYSGHADTQYF.

This clonotype was recorded at least ten times. The CDR3 reads CASSTITGAQGQPQHF. CDR3 nucleotides: TGTGCCAGTAGTACGATAACAGGGGCGCAGGGGCAGCCCCAGCATTTT. The chain is built from TRBV19 and TRBJ1-5; 7 bases agree with TRBD1. This CDR3 has 16 residues. The ends lost 4 bases at V and 7 bases at J; junction bases unmatched: 13. Germline lookup yields CDR1 LNHDA and CDR2 SQIVND (reference sequence).

Many counts were recorded for this clonotype. A junction end diverges from the germline sequence, so it may reflect a read error. V and J are TRBV5-1 and TRBJ2-5; TRBD1 aligns across 8 bases. This CDR3 spans 13 amino acids. Germline V lookup: CDR1 SGHRS, CDR2 YFSETQ. DNA for the CDR3: TGCGCCAGCAGGTTGGGACAGGAAGAGACCCAGTACTTC. This encodes CASRLGQEETQYF.

This clonotype has at least ten counts. The CDR3 loop is CASSFGQSTANTGELFF. For the CDR3, the DNA is TGCGCCAGCAGCTTTGGACAGAGCACAGCGAACACCGGGGAGCTGTTTTTT. J is TRBJ2-2 and V is TRBV5-1; D might be TRBD1 (6 bases). CDR1 is SGHRS and CDR2 is YFSETQ in the germline V gene. Trimming pared 2 bases from V and 0 bases from J, leaving 14 bases between. The CDR3 is made up of 17 amino acids.

There are many counts of this clonotype. The V call is TRBV2, the J call TRBJ2-5; a weak D match, TRBD1 (5 bases). V was cut by 2 bases and J by 5 bases, with 15 bases left in between. Germline V gene data show CDR1 as SNHLY and CDR2 as FYNNEI. The CDR3 has 15 amino acids. CDR3: CASSEYGAHLETQYF. The CDR3 DNA reads as TGTGCCAGCAGTGAATATGGGGCGCATCTGGAGACCCAGTACTTC.

This clonotype has a count of ten or more. This chain uses TRBV20-1 with TRBJ1-2; weak D call: TRBD1 (6 bases). Germline V lookup: CDR1 DFQATT, CDR2 SNEGSKA (reference sequence). This CDR3 is 13 amino acids long. V was trimmed by 4 bases and J by 2 bases, leaving 11 bases between them. This chain's CDR3 is CSAKDSWNYGYTF. In DNA, the CDR3 is TGCAGTGCTAAGGACAGTTGGAACTATGGCTACACCTTC.

This clonotype was seen a handful of times. The rearrangement links TRBV11-2 to TRBJ2-7, with D unresolved. Germline CDR1 is SGHAT and CDR2 is FQNNGV. The CDR3 sequence is 14 residues long. V dropped 2 bases and J dropped 4 bases, with 12 bases sitting between them. The CDR3 sequence: CASSLSSAVYEQYF. DNA for the CDR3: TGTGCCAGCAGCTTATCCTCCGCGGTGTACGAGCAGTACTTC.

This clonotype was found many times. This chain connects TRBV29-1 to TRBJ2-7, with D possibly being TRBD2 (6 bases). The CDR3 runs 12 residues. In germline, CDR1 is SQVTM, CDR2 ANQGSEA. V was pared by 6 bases and J by 5 bases, with 14 bases between. CDR3 sequence (DNA): TGCAGCGTCAACGGGGGAGGCGACGAGCAGTACTTC. This codes for CSVNGGGDEQYF.

This clonotype showed up many times. This sequence joins TRBV6-1 and TRBJ2-1, with 8 bases fitting TRBD1. Germline loops: CDR1 MNHNS, CDR2 SASEGT. The CDR3 length is 14 residues. V lost 4 bases and J lost 8; bases outside the gene matches: 7. The CDR3: CASSAAGGGDEQFF. As DNA, the CDR3 is TGTGCCAGCAGTGCTGCAGGGGGCGGCGATGAGCAGTTCTTC.

This clonotype was seen many times. This chain joins TRBV6-5 and TRBJ1-1; 7 positions match TRBD1. The germline V gene encodes CDR1 MNHEY and CDR2 SVGAGI. J gave up 5 bases and V 0 bases, and 6 bases lay outside the gene matches. The CDR3 covers 15 residues. The CDR3 DNA follows: TGTGCCAGCAGTTACTCCAACAGGGGTCAGACTGAAGCTTTCTTT. This sequence encodes CASSYSNRGQTEAFF.

This clonotype was counted many times. V is TRBV20-1 and J is TRBJ2-5; 7 positions agree with TRBD2. The CDR3 is 12 residues long. Germline CDR1 is DFQATT and CDR2 is SNEGSKA (reference sequence). V lost 7 bases, J lost 2 bases, and 4 bases stayed unmatched. The CDR3 sequence is CSEQRGQETQYF. CDR3 DNA sequence: TGCAGTGAACAGCGGGGTCAAGAGACCCAGTACTTC.

This clonotype was picked up many times. This chain connects TRBV5-1 to TRBJ1-1; D gene unclear. The CDR3 length is 14 residues. Germline V gene sequence: CDR1 SGHRS, CDR2 YFSETQ. Trimming left V 9 bases short and J 5 bases short, with 20 bases between. The CDR3 DNA is TGCGCCATCGGAACTCCGGGCACTCATACTGAAGCTTTCTTT. Protein product: CAIGTPGTHTEAFF.

This clonotype was recorded at least ten times. The V gene is TRBV20-1, the J gene TRBJ2-4, with 12 nucleotides matching TRBD1. Trimming removed 1 base from V and 7 bases from J; junction bases left unmatched: 5. This CDR3 has 15 amino acids. Looked up from germline, CDR1 is DFQATT and CDR2 is SNEGSKA (reference sequence). CDR3 in amino acids: CSARVPGQGANIQYF. DNA for the CDR3: TGCAGTGCTAGAGTTCCGGGACAGGGGGCGAACATTCAGTACTTC.

This clonotype was counted at least ten times. The rearrangement joins TRBV4-3 to TRBJ2-5; unclear D gene. Trimming pared 0 bases from V and 10 bases from J, leaving 12 bases between. This CDR3 spans 13 amino acids. Germline-derived CDR1 and CDR2 are LGHNA and YSLEER. This CDR3 reads CASSQDTGYDQYF. DNA for the CDR3: TGCGCCAGCAGCCAAGATACTGGGTACGACCAGTACTTC.

This clonotype was seen repeatedly, ten times or more. J is TRBJ2-7 and V is TRBV6-6, with D possibly TRBD2 on 6 matching bases. This CDR3 is 12 amino acids long. The ends were cut back, 4 bases at V and 5 bases at J, with 9 bases in the middle. Germline assignment: CDR1 MNHNY and CDR2 SVGAGI (reference sequence). This CDR3 is CASSWGVNEQYF. CDR3 in DNA: TGTGCCAGCAGTTGGGGGGTCAACGAGCAGTACTTC.

This clonotype was detected ten times or more. V usage is TRBV6-5 and J usage is TRBJ2-6; D uncertain. This CDR3 contains 13 residues. The V and J ends lost 4 bases and 3 bases respectively, with 4 bases between them. Germline lookup yields CDR1 MNHEY and CDR2 SVGAGI. CDR3 coding DNA: TGTGCCAGCAGTTTGGGTGGGGCCAACGTCCTGACTTTC. It is translated as CASSLGGANVLTF.

This chain uses TRBV9 with TRBJ1-6; no firm D call. The V end lost 0 bases, the J end lost 4 bases, and 8 bases lay between the germline ends. Germline-derived CDR1 and CDR2 are SGDLS and YYNGEE. This CDR3 has 15 amino acids. CDR3: CASSVGVQYNSPLHF. In DNA form, the CDR3 reads TGTGCCAGCAGCGTAGGCGTTCAGTATAATTCACCCCTCCACTTT.